Presented here are 21 T cell receptor beta chains from one specimen sequenced in a study of vaccination and CD4 T cells after COVID-19. The Oncomine TCR Beta short-read assay sequenced DNA from cultured CD4+ T cells. TCRdb ran MiXCR on the PCR reads and lists one entry per CDR3 protein. The sample has about 17,000 distinct CDR3 sequences, approximately 50% seen once; the top ten hold over 15%. Antigen specificity for these receptors is unknown. Noted treatment: roughly 11-day PBMC culture with coronavirus spike peptide pools or control peptides (ViraFEST assay). This material consisted of CD4+ T cells from blood, cultured in vitro, taken before SARS-CoV-2 vaccination. The receptors were sampled from a human donor who received a COVID-19 vaccine.

This chain joins TRBV7-8 and TRBJ2-3; 7 positions match TRBD1. The V segment lost 1 base and the J segment 4 bases; nucleotides outside the gene matches: 5. Germline assignment: CDR1 SGHVS and CDR2 FQNEAQ. The CDR3 totals 15 residues. The CDR3 nucleotides read TGTGCCAGCAGCTTAGGAGGGGGCAGATCAGATACGCAGTATTTT. It yields the protein CASSLGGGRSDTQYF.

This chain uses TRBV7-9 with TRBJ2-7; D remains unclear. The CDR3 runs to 12 residues. The germline V gene encodes CDR1 SEHNR and CDR2 FQNEAQ (reference sequence). V lost 1 base, J lost 2 bases, and 3 bases lay in between. The CDR3 sequence: CASSLGAYEQYF. The CDR3 nucleotides read TGTGCCAGCAGCTTAGGTGCCTACGAGCAGTACTTC.

The chain employs TRBV6-1 and TRBJ2-3; D assignment may be TRBD1 or TRBD2 (5 bases each). The germline V gene has CDR1 MNHNS and CDR2 SASEGT. Trimming stripped 6 bases from V and 5 bases from J, with 15 bases between. The CDR3 length is 14 residues. The CDR3 coding sequence is TGTGCCAGCAGCCTGCAGGGTGGGGGAGATACGCAGTATTTT. Translation gives CASSLQGGGDTQYF.

This clonotype was seen a few times. This sequence joins TRBV15 and TRBJ1-2; D is undetermined. The CDR3 length is 14 residues. With 5 bases removed from V and 4 bases from J, the gap between germline ends came to 14 bases. Germline-derived CDR1 and CDR2 are LNHNV and YYDKDF (reference sequence). CDR3 nucleotides: TGTGCCACCAGCCGACGGGAGGAATCCTATGGCTACACCTTC. Translating it yields CATSRREESYGYTF.

A few counts support this clonotype. This chain uses TRBV19 with TRBJ1-2, with D possibly matching TRBD1 (5 bases). This CDR3 has 12 amino acids. Trimming took 4 bases from V and 5 from J, leaving 8 bases between them. Germline CDR1 reads LNHDA; CDR2 reads SQIVND (reference sequence). This chain's CDR3 is CASSTSGYGYTF. The CDR3 DNA reads TGTGCCAGTAGTACATCAGGGTATGGCTACACCTTC.

The chain uses TRBV7-9 and TRBJ2-1; 11 bases map to TRBD2. The CDR3 has 17 amino acids. The germline CDR1 and CDR2 sequences are SEHNR and FQNEAQ (reference sequence). With V trimmed by 3 bases and J by 7 bases, 11 bases remained unmatched. CDR3: CASSFRPGSGGGNEQFF. DNA of the CDR3: TGTGCCAGCAGCTTTCGCCCTGGTAGCGGGGGGGGTAATGAGCAGTTCTTC.

This rearrangement joins TRBV6-1 to TRBJ1-2, with a possible D match to TRBD1 (5 bases). The CDR3 extends over 14 amino acids. V lost 2 bases, J lost 7 bases, and 14 bases lay in between. The germline V gene has CDR1 MNHNS and CDR2 SASEGT. CDR3 DNA sequence: TGTGCCAGCAGTGAAATTCAGGGTTGGGCTGGCTACACCTTC. Amino acid sequence: CASSEIQGWAGYTF.

This clonotype was seen a handful of times. The genes are TRBV12-3 or TRBV12-4 and TRBJ2-3; the D call may be TRBD1 or TRBD2 (6 bases each). This CDR3 contains 16 residues. The V end was cut by 5 bases, the J end by 1 base, with 16 bases between. The CDR3 region is CASSPPVGGGTDTQYF. DNA for the CDR3: TGTGCCAGCAGTCCCCCCGTGGGGGGCGGCACAGATACGCAGTATTTT.

This clonotype was seen only a few times. This chain joins TRBV7-2 and TRBJ2-3, with 13 bases matching TRBD2. CDR3 length equals 17 residues. The junction had 7 bases not matched to a gene; V was cut back by 4 bases and J by 3 bases. CDR1 is SGHTA and CDR2 is FQGNSA in the germline V gene. The CDR3 coding sequence is TGTGCCAGCAGCTCCAAGACTAGCGGGGGGCGGACAGATACGCAGTATTTT. Translation gives CASSSKTSGGRTDTQYF.

This chain links TRBV19 with TRBJ1-2; 7 bases are a match to TRBD1. J gave up 4 bases and V 5 bases, and 13 bases lay outside the gene matches. The germline V gene has CDR1 LNHDA and CDR2 SQIVND (reference sequence). The CDR3 sequence is 16 residues long. The CDR3 region has the DNA TGTGCCAGTAGTCCCACGGGACAGAGGTCGCTCTATGGCTACACCTTC. Translated: CASSPTGQRSLYGYTF.

V and J are TRBV7-9 and TRBJ1-2, with D hard to call. V shed 1 base and J shed 4 bases, with 7 bases lying between them. Germline CDR1 and CDR2: SEHNR and FQNEAQ (reference sequence). The CDR3 covers 13 residues. The CDR3 here is CASSLEGGYGYTF. The CDR3 DNA reads as TGTGCCAGCAGCTTAGAGGGCGGCTATGGCTACACCTTC.

The chain recombines TRBV2 with TRBJ2-6, with TRBD1 matching over 10 bases. The CDR3 spans 17 residues. Germline V gene sequence: CDR1 SNHLY, CDR2 FYNNEI. The V gene end was trimmed by 7 bases and the J gene end by 2 bases; junction bases not matched to a gene: 8. For the CDR3, the DNA is TGTGCCAGCATTGGAATGACAGGGGGCGCTGGGGCCAACGTCCTGACTTTC. It yields the protein CASIGMTGGAGANVLTF.

This chain joins TRBV29-1 and TRBJ2-5; unclear D gene. V dropped 5 bases and J dropped 3 bases, with 13 bases sitting between them. Germline-derived CDR1 and CDR2 are SQVTM and ANQGSEA. This CDR3 contains 13 residues. In DNA, the CDR3 is TGCAGCGTTAGGATCTCTGTGAAAGAGACCCAGTACTTC. It yields the protein CSVRISVKETQYF. The variable domain in full, with the rest retrieved from reference TRBV29-1 and TRBJ2-5, is SAVISQKPSRDICQRGTSLTIQCQVDSQVTMMFWYRQQPGQSLTLIATANQGSEATYESGFVIDKFPISRPNLTFSTLTVSNMSPEDSSIYLCSVRISVKETQYFGPGTRLLVL.

This clonotype was counted between two and nine times. Germline and junction disagree at one end, which may indicate a read error. V usage is TRBV15 and J usage is TRBJ1-5; D remains ambiguous. The CDR3 extends over 18 amino acids. The germline V gene has CDR1 LNHNV and CDR2 YYDKDF (reference sequence). CDR3 protein: CATSRESVTDASYQPQHF. The CDR3 DNA reads as TGTGCCACCAGCAGAGAATCTGTAACGGACGCTAGCTATCAGCCCCAGCATTTT.

This clonotype came up a few times. CDR3 nucleotide sequence: TGTGCCTGGACAGGGGGGTTGGAGCAGTACTTC. Amino acids: CAWTGGLEQYF. This chain connects TRBV30 to TRBJ2-7; maybe TRBD1 (7 bases). Germline loops: CDR1 GTSNPN, CDR2 SVGIG (reference sequence). Trimming pared 4 bases from V and 7 bases from J, leaving 11 bases between. There are 11 residues in the CDR3.

V usage is TRBV21-1 and J usage is TRBJ1-1. TRBV21-1 is a known pseudogene. This CDR3 has 19 residues. In DNA form, the CDR3 reads TGTGCCAGCAGCAAAGGGGTCTTGAGGAGGGGTCATATAGGCACTGAAGCTTTCTTT. Translating it yields CASSKGVLRRGHIGTEAFF.

The J gene is TRBJ2-7, the V gene TRBV12-3 or TRBV12-4; D is ambiguous. V shed 6 bases and J shed 2 bases, with 26 bases lying between them. This CDR3 spans 18 amino acids. The DNA of the CDR3 is TGTGCCAGCAGCCCCTACGACCTAGGAAGACTTGTCCCCTACGAGCAGTACTTC. It encodes CASSPYDLGRLVPYEQYF.

The CDR3 sequence is CASSEDREDEKLFF. The CDR3, as DNA: TGTGCCAGCTCTGAGGACAGGGAGGACGAAAAACTGTTTTTT. The chain uses TRBV2 and TRBJ1-4, with 8 bases identical to TRBD1. The CDR3 extends over 14 amino acids. Germline V gene sequence: CDR1 SNHLY, CDR2 FYNNEI. Losses at the gene ends were 8 bases for V and 8 bases for J; bases not matched to a gene: 10.

The J gene is TRBJ1-2, the V gene TRBV29-1; no definite D call. The CDR3 consists of 13 residues. Germline V gene data show CDR1 as SQVTM and CDR2 as ANQGSEA. Between the trimmed V and J ends, which lost 7 bases and 1 base, there was a span of 13 bases. CDR3 bases: TGCAGCGCTCAGACCAAGAATAACTATGGCTACACCTTC. Translation gives CSAQTKNNYGYTF. The full variable domain, its missing parts supplied by reference TRBV29-1 and TRBJ1-2, is SAVISQKPSRDICQRGTSLTIQCQVDSQVTMMFWYRQQPGQSLTLIATANQGSEATYESGFVIDKFPISRPNLTFSTLTVSNMSPEDSSIYLCSAQTKNNYGYTFGSGTRLTVV.

The chain employs TRBV12-3 or TRBV12-4 and TRBJ1-1, with no clear D. Between the trimmed V and J ends, which lost 6 bases and 1 base, there was a span of 9 bases. This CDR3 contains 13 residues. CDR3 residues: CASSMKRNTEAFF. For the CDR3, the DNA is TGTGCCAGCAGCATGAAGCGGAACACTGAAGCTTTCTTT.

The V and J genes are TRBV20-1 and TRBJ2-5; 8 bases match TRBD2. The CDR3 is 14 amino acids. In germline, CDR1 is DFQATT, CDR2 SNEGSKA (reference sequence). Trimming removed 1 base from V and 5 bases from J; junction bases left unmatched: 6. In DNA, the CDR3 is TGCAGTGCTAGAGTGGGACTAGAAATGGAGACCCAGTACTTC. It codes for CSARVGLEMETQYF.